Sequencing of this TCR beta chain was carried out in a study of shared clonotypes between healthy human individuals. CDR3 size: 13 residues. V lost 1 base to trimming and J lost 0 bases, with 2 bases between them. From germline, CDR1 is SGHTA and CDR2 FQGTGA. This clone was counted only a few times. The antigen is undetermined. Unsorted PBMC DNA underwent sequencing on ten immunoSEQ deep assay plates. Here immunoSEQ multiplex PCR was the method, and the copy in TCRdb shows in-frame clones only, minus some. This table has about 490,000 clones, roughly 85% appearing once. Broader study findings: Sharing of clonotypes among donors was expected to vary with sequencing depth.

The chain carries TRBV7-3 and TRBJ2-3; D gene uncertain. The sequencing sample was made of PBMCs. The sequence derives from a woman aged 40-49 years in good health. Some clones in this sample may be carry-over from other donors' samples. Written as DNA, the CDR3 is TGTGCCAGCAGCTTAATCAGCACAGATACGCAGTATTTT. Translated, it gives CASSLISTDTQYF.